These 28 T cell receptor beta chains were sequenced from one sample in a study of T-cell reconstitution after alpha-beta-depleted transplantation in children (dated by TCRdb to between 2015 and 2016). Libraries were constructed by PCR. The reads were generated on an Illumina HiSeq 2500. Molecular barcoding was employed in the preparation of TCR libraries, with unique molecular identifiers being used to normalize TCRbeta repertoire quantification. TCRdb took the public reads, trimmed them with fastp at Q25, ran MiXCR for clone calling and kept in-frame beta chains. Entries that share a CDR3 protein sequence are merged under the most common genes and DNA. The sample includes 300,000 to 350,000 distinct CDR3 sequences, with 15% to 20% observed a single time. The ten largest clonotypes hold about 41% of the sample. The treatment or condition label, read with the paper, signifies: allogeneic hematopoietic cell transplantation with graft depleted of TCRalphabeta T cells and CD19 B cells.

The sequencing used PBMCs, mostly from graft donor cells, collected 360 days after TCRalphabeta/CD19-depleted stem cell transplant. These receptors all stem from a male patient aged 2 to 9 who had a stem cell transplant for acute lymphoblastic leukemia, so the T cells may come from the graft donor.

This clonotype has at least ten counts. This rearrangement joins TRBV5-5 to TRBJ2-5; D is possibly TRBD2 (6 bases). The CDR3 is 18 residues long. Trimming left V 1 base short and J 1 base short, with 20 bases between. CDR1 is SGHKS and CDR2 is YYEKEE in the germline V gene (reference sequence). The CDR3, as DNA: TGTGCCAGCAGCTTGAGGGTGGACTTCCCACTAGCCCAAGAGACCCAGTACTTC. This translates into CASSLRVDFPLAQETQYF.

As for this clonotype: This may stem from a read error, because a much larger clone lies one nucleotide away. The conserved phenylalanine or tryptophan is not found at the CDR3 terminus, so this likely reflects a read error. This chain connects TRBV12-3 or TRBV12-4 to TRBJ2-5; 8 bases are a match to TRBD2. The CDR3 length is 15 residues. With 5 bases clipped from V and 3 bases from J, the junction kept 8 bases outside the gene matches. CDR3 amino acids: CASSPHSGKEETQYY. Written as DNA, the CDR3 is TGTGCCAGCAGTCCCCATAGCGGGAAAGAAGAGACCCAGTACTAC.

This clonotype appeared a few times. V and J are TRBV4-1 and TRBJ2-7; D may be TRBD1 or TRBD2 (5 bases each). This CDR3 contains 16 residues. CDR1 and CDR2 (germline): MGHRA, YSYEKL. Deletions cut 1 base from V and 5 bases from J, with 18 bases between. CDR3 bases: TGCGCCAGCAGCCAAGTGGAAGGGACCTTAGGCCACGAGCAGTACTTC. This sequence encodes CASSQVEGTLGHEQYF.

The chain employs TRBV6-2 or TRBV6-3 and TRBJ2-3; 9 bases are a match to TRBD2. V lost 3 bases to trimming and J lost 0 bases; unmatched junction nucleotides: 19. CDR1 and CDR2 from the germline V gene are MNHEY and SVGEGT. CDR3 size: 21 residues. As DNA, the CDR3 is TGTGCCAGCAGTTATAACCCCTGGGTAGCGGGAGAGGGGGGTAGCACAGATACGCAGTATTTT. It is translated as CASSYNPWVAGEGGSTDTQYF.

The CDR3 here is CSARKVGSADYEQYF. The CDR3 DNA reads as TGCAGTGCTAGAAAGGTTGGCAGCGCAGACTACGAGCAGTACTTC. The gene calls are TRBV20-1 and TRBJ2-7; D gene unclear. CDR3 length equals 15 residues. Germline V gene sequence: CDR1 DFQATT, CDR2 SNEGSKA (reference sequence). Trimming pared 2 bases from V and 3 bases from J, leaving 17 bases between.

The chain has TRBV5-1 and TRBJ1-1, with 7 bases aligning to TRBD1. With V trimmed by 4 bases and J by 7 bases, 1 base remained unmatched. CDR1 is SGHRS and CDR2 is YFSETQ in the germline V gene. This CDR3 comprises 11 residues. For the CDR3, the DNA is TGCGCCAGCAGCAGGGACAGTGAAGCTTTCTTT. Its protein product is CASSRDSEAFF.

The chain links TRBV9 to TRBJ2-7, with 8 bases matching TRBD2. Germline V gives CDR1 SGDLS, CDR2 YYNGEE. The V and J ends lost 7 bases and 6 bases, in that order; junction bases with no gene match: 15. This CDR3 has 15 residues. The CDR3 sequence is CASSQRGSGKSEQYF. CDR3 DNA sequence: TGTGCCAGCTCCCAACGCGGTAGCGGGAAAAGCGAGCAGTACTTC.

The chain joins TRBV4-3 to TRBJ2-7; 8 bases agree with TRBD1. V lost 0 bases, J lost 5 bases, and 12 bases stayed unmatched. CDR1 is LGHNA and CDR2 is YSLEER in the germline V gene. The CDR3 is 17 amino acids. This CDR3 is CASSQDPFPGQGDEQYF. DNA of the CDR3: TGCGCCAGCAGCCAAGATCCCTTCCCCGGACAGGGCGACGAGCAGTACTTC.

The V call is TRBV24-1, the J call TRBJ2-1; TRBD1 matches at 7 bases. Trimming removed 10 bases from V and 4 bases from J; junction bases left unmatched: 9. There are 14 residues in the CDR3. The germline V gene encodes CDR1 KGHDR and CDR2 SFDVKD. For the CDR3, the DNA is TGTGCCACTCAAGAACAGGGGAAATACAATGAGCAGTTCTTC. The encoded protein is CATQEQGKYNEQFF.

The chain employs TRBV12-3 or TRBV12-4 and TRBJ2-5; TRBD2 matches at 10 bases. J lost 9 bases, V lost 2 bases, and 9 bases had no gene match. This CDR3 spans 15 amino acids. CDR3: CASSLLAGGGEAQYF. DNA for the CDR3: TGTGCCAGCAGTTTATTAGCGGGAGGTGGGGAGGCCCAGTACTTC.

This chain's CDR3 is CASSLGAVLNYGYTF. The CDR3 bases are TGTGCCAGCAGCTTAGGTGCAGTCCTTAACTATGGCTACACCTTC. The V gene is TRBV7-9, the J gene TRBJ1-2; D gene ambiguous. The CDR3 totals 15 residues. Germline V gene sequence: CDR1 SEHNR, CDR2 FQNEAQ (reference sequence). The ends were cut back, 1 base at V and 1 base at J, with 10 bases in the middle.

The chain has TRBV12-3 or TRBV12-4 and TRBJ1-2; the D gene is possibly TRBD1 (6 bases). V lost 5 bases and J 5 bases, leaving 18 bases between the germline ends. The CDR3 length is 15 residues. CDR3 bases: TGTGCCAGCAGTCCCCCCCAGGGGCCGTCATATGGCTACACCTTC. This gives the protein CASSPPQGPSYGYTF.

CDR3 DNA: TGCGCCAGCAGCTTGGGACCGGGAATTCAAGAGACCCAGTACTTC. This codes for CASSLGPGIQETQYF. The chain is built from TRBV5-1 and TRBJ2-5, with D perhaps TRBD2 (5 bases). The CDR3 runs to 15 residues. CDR1 is SGHRS, CDR2 YFSETQ, per germline. V dropped 0 bases and J dropped 2 bases, with 11 bases sitting between them.

This chain's CDR3 is CASRPPGGGESATNEKLFF. The CDR3 region has the DNA TGTGCAAGTCGCCCGCCGGGAGGGGGTGAGTCGGCGACTAATGAAAAACTGTTTTTT. The rearrangement links TRBV12-2 to TRBJ1-4. TRBV12-2 is a documented pseudogene. This CDR3 is built from 19 residues.

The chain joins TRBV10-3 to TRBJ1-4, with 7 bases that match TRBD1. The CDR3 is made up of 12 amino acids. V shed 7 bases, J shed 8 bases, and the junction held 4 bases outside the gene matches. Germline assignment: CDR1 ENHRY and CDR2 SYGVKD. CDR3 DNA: TGTGCCATCACCGCAGGGGGAGAAAAACTGTTTTTT. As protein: CAITAGGEKLFF.

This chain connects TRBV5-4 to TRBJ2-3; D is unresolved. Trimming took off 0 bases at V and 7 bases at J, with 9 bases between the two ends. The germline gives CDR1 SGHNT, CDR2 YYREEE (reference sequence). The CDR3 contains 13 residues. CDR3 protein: CASSLEGAYTQYF. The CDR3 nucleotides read TGTGCCAGCAGCTTGGAGGGCGCTTATACGCAGTATTTT. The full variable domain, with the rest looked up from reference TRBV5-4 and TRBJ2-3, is ETGVTQSPTHLIKTRGQQVTLRCSSQSGHNTVSWYQQALGQGPQFIFQYYREEENGRGNFPPRFSGLQFPNYSSELNVNALELDDSALYLCASSLEGAYTQYFGPGTRLTVL.

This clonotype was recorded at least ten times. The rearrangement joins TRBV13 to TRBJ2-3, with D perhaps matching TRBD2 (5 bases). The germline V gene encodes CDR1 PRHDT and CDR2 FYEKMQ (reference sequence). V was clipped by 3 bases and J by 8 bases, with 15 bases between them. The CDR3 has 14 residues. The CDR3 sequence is CASSLTGSSATQYF. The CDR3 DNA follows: TGTGCCAGCAGCTTGACGGGGTCGTCGGCTACGCAGTATTTT.

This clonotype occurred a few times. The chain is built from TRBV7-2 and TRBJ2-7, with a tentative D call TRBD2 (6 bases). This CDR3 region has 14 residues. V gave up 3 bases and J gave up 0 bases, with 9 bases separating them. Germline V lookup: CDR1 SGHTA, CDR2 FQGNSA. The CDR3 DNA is TGTGCCAGCAGCTTGGAGGGGCTCTCCTACGAGCAGTACTTC. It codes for CASSLEGLSYEQYF.

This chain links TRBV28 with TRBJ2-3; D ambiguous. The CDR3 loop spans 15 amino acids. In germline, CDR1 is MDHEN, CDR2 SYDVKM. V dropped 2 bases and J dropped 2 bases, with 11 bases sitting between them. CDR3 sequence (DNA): TGTGCCAGCAGTTTAGACAAGGCTTACACAGATACGCAGTATTTT. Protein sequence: CASSLDKAYTDTQYF. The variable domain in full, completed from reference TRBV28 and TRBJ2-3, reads DVKVTQSSRYLVKRTGEKVFLECVQDMDHENMFWYRQDPGLGLRLIYFSYDVKMKEKGDIPEGYSVSREKKERFSLILESASTNQTSMYLCASSLDKAYTDTQYFGPGTRLTVL.

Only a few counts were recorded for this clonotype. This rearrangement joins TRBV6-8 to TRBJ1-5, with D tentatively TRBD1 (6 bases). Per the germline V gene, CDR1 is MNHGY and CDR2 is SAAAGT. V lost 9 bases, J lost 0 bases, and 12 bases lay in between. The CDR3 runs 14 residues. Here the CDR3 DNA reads TGTGCCAGAAGGGGACACAATAGCAATCAGCCCCAGCATTTT. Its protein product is CARRGHNSNQPQHF.

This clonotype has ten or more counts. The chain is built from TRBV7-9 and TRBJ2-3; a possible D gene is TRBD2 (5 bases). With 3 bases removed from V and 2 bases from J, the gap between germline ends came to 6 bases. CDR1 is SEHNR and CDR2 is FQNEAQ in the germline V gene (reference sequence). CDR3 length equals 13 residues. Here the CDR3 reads CASSFDYTDTQYF. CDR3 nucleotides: TGTGCCAGCAGCTTTGACTACACAGATACGCAGTATTTT.

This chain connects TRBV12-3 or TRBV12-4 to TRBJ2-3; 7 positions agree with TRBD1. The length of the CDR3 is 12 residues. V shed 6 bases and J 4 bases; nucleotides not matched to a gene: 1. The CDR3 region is CASRGTADTQYF. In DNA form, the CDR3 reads TGTGCCAGCAGGGGGACAGCAGATACGCAGTATTTT.

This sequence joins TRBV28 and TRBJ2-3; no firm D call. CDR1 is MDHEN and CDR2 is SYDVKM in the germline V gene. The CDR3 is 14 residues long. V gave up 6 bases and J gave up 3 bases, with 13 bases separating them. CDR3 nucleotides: TGTGCCAGCAGGCCCGGACGGATGACAGATACGCAGTATTTT. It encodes CASRPGRMTDTQYF. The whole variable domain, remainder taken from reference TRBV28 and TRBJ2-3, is DVKVTQSSRYLVKRTGEKVFLECVQDMDHENMFWYRQDPGLGLRLIYFSYDVKMKEKGDIPEGYSVSREKKERFSLILESASTNQTSMYLCASRPGRMTDTQYFGPGTRLTVL.

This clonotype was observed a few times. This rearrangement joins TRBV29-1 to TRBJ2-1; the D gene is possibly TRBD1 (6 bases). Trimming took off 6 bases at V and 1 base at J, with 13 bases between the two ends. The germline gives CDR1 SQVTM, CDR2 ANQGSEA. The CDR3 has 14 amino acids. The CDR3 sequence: CSVADRISYNEQFF. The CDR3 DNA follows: TGCAGCGTCGCAGACAGGATATCCTACAATGAGCAGTTCTTC.

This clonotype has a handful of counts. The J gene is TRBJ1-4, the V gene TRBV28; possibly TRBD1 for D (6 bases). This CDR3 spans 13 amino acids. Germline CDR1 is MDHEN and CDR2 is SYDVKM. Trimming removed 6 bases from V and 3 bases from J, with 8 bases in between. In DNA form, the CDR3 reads TGTGCCAGCAGGGGGGCTGCTAATGAAAAACTGTTTTTT. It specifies CASRGAANEKLFF.

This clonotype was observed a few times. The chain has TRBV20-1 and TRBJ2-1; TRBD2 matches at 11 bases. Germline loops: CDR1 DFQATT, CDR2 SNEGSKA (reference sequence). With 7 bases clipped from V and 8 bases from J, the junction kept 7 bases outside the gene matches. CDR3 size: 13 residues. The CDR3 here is CSVTLAGVHEQFF. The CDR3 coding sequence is TGCAGTGTCACACTAGCGGGAGTTCATGAGCAGTTCTTC.

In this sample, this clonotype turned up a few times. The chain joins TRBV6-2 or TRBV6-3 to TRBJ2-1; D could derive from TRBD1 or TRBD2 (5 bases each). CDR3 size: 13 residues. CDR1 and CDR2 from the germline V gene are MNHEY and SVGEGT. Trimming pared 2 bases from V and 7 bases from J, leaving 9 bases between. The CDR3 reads CASSYGGPNEQFF. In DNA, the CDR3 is TGTGCCAGCAGTTACGGGGGTCCGAATGAGCAGTTCTTC.

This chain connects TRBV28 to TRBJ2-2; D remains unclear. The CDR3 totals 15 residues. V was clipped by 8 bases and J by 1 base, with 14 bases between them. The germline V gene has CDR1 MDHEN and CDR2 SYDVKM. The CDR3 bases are TGTGCCAGCCGCTTTTTGACTGGGAACACCGGGGAGCTGTTTTTT. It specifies CASRFLTGNTGELFF.